This passage covers 14 T cell receptor beta chains from one sample sequenced in a study of immune characterization of retroperitoneal liposarcoma. A single record per CDR3 protein comes from TCRdb applying MiXCR to the PCR reads. The table shows roughly 20,000 distinct CDR3 sequences, with 35% to 45% occurring only once. Sequenced material: blood. These receptors all stem from a male donor with retroperitoneal liposarcoma.

The rearrangement uses TRBV6-1 and TRBJ2-1; 7 bases agree with TRBD1. TRBJ2-7 matches the DNA end more closely, so the J call is doubtful. The germline CDR1 and CDR2 sequences are MNHNS and SASEGT. CDR3 length: 14 amino acids. The CDR3 protein is CASKYRGDTYEQYF. Written as DNA, the CDR3 is TGTGCCAGCAAATACAGGGGAGACACCTACGAGCAGTACTTC.

V is TRBV6-2 or TRBV6-3 and J is TRBJ1-1; 9 bases fit TRBD1. CDR1 is MNHEY and CDR2 is SVGEGT in the germline V gene. This CDR3 spans 14 amino acids. Losses at the gene ends were 2 bases for V and 8 bases for J; bases not matched to a gene: 6. The CDR3 nucleotides are TGTGCCAGCAGTTACCTCGGCGGGACAGGGGAAGCTTTCTTT. This sequence encodes CASSYLGGTGEAFF.

The chain recombines TRBV10-3 with TRBJ2-5; the D gene is possibly TRBD1 (6 bases). Per the germline V gene, CDR1 is ENHRY and CDR2 is SYGVKD. This CDR3 has 15 amino acids. Deletions cut 2 bases from V and 5 bases from J, with 15 bases between. CDR3 protein: CAISEEQQGGETQYF. The CDR3 DNA reads as TGTGCCATCAGTGAGGAGCAACAGGGCGGGGAGACCCAGTACTTC.

Of note for this clonotype: With a much larger clone just one base away, this may be a read error. The chain links TRBV7-2 to TRBJ2-1, with TRBD2 matching 10 bases. The junction had 17 bases not matched to a gene; V was cut back by 2 bases and J by 13 bases. The CDR3 has 17 residues. Germline assignment: CDR1 SGHTA and CDR2 FQGNSA. Here the CDR3 DNA reads TGTGCCAGCAGCTTAAATCCTAGCGGGAGCCTACTAGAGACCCAGTTCTTC. Protein sequence: CASSLNPSGSLLETQFF.

The chain employs TRBV6-2 or TRBV6-3 and TRBJ2-3; D remains unclear. The germline gives CDR1 MNHEY, CDR2 SVGEGT. V was cut by 5 bases and J by 0 bases, with 9 bases left in between. This CDR3 is 14 amino acids long. The CDR3 sequence: CASSDGRSTDTQYF. CDR3 sequence (DNA): TGTGCCAGCAGTGACGGACGGAGCACAGATACGCAGTATTTT.

Of note for this clonotype: One junction end does not reproduce the germline sequence, and a read error may be involved. The chain carries TRBV6-2 or TRBV6-3 and TRBJ2-3, with TRBD2 matching over 10 bases. CDR1 is MNHEY and CDR2 is SVGEGT in the germline V gene. This CDR3 is built from 15 residues. CDR3 region: CARSYSSGGAHEQYF. DNA for the CDR3: TGTGCCAGAAGTTACTCCAGCGGGGGGGCGCATGAGCAGTACTTT.

The chain carries TRBV7-6 and TRBJ1-3; no clear D. There are 13 residues in the CDR3. Germline-derived CDR1 and CDR2 are SGHVS and FNYEAQ. V lost 2 bases, J lost 4 bases, and 6 bases lay in between. CDR3: CASSLTEGNTIYF. DNA for the CDR3: TGTGCCAGCAGCTTAACGGAGGGAAACACCATATATTTT.

This clonotype turned up a few times. At one end the junction does not follow the germline gene, possibly because of a read error. The V call is TRBV27, the J call TRBJ2-5; no reliable D call. The J call is in doubt because the DNA end fits TRBJ2-7 better. The CDR3 is 14 residues long. Looked up from germline, CDR1 is MNHEY and CDR2 is SMNVEV (reference sequence). In DNA form, the CDR3 reads TGTGCCAGCGGTTTAAAACCCGATCCCTACGAGCAGTACTTC. Translation gives CASGLKPDPYEQYF.

The V call is TRBV12-3 or TRBV12-4, the J call TRBJ1-3, with 9 bases identical to TRBD1. This CDR3 is 15 amino acids long. V shed 3 bases and J 4 bases; nucleotides not matched to a gene: 4. The DNA of the CDR3 is TGTGCCAGCAGTTTCGGGACAGGGATAGGAAACACCATATATTTT. It is translated as CASSFGTGIGNTIYF.

V and J are TRBV7-2 and TRBJ1-1, with no clear D. With 3 bases removed from V and 0 bases from J, the gap between germline ends came to 17 bases. The CDR3 covers 17 residues. Germline V gives CDR1 SGHTA, CDR2 FQGNSA. The chain's CDR3 is CASSFSEQLGMNTEAFF. In nucleotides, the CDR3 is TGTGCCAGCAGCTTCAGCGAACAGTTGGGCATGAACACTGAAGCTTTCTTT.

This clonotype came up a few times. The chain uses TRBV19 and TRBJ2-1, with TRBD1 matching over 8 bases. The CDR3 is made up of 14 amino acids. V lost 5 bases and J lost 4; bases outside the gene matches: 4. The germline V gene encodes CDR1 LNHDA and CDR2 SQIVND (reference sequence). CDR3 sequence: CASSSRTGYNEQFF. In nucleotides, the CDR3 is TGTGCCAGTAGTTCCCGGACAGGGTACAATGAGCAGTTCTTC.

There are many counts of this clonotype. The J gene is TRBJ2-3, the V gene TRBV6-1; possibly TRBD2 for D (5 bases). V lost 8 bases to trimming and J lost 3 bases, with 21 bases between them. Germline CDR1 MNHNS, CDR2 SASEGT. The CDR3 runs to 16 residues. The CDR3 loop reads CASPRSLSVQTDTQYF. In DNA, the CDR3 is TGTGCCAGCCCCCGTTCCCTTAGCGTTCAGACAGATACGCAGTATTTT.

Note on this clonotype: Possible read error: a much larger clone is one base away. The CDR3 loop reads CASIPRGLAGAHEQYF. The CDR3 DNA reads TGTGCCAGCATCCCGAGAGGACTAGCGGGAGCCCACGAGCAGTACTTC. The V call is TRBV6-1, the J call TRBJ2-7, with TRBD2 identical over 13 bases. This CDR3 is built from 16 residues. Trimming at V came to 7 bases and at J to 5 bases, leaving 11 bases not matched to a gene. Germline V gives CDR1 MNHNS, CDR2 SASEGT.

Relative to its sample, this clonotype is medium-sized (0.01 to 0.1%). This rearrangement joins TRBV12-3 or TRBV12-4 to TRBJ2-2; a possible D gene is TRBD1 (5 bases). This CDR3 has 15 amino acids. V dropped 1 base and J dropped 7 bases, with 13 bases sitting between them. CDR3 in DNA: TGTGCCAGCAGTTTAGTAGGGGCTCTCGGCGGGGAGCTGTTTTTT. It encodes CASSLVGALGGELFF.